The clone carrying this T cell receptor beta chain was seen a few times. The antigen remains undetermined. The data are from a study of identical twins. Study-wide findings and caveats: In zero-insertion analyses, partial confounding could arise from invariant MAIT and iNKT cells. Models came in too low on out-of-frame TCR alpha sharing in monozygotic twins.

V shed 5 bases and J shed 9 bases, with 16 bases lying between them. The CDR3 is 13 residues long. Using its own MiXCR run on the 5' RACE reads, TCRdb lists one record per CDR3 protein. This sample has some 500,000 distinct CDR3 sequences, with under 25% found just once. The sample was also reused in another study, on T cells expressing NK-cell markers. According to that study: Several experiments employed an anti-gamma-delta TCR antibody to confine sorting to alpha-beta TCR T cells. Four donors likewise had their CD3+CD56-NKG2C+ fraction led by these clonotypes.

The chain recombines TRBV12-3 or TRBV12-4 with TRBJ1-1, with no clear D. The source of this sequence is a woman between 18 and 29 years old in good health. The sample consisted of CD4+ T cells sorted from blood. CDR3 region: CASSPSGPTKAFF. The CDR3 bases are TGTGCCAGCAGTCCCAGTGGGCCCACAAAAGCTTTCTTT.